Included here is one T cell receptor beta chain sequence, with context. V lost 0 bases and J 5 bases, leaving 17 bases between the germline ends. The V gene's germline CDR1 is SGHNT and CDR2 YYREEE (reference sequence). CDR3 length: 16 residues. As processed by the authors: Scientists estimated how many nucleated cells there were by amplifying reference gene primers. Data came from immunoSEQ multiplex PCR; TCRdb stores just in-frame clones and leaves some out. The V and J calls and clone size are taken from that table; D and trimming were inferred from the DNA. This sample has about 81,000 clones, with around 91% found just once. This sample is drawn from a study of blood T cell repertoires in COVID-19. Study in general: Acute-phase and convalescent COVID-19 samples originated in the United States, Italy and Spain.

This chain joins TRBV5-4 and TRBJ2-5; D uncertain. The sample taken for sequencing was peripheral blood. This receptor was obtained from a woman aged 45 to 65 in a cohort sampled during active COVID-19. CDR3 region: CASSLVGFPRWETQYF. The CDR3 coding sequence is TGTGCCAGCAGCTTGGTGGGCTTTCCCCGTTGGGAGACCCAGTACTTC.